These 22 T cell receptor beta chains originate from one sample sequenced in a study of cytomegalovirus exposure and HLA in healthy donors (dated by TCRdb to 2016 to 2017). The library came from the immunoSEQ multiplex PCR assay. For the multiplex PCR, a mixture combining 60 forward primers for TCR Vbeta segments and 13 reverse primers for TCR Jbeta segments was used. TCRdb's version of the immuneACCESS table is confined to in-frame rearrangements and falls short of the full clone set. An unresolved V gene accounts for under half of the shortfall where checked; the remainder is of unknown origin. This sample comprises about 100,000 clones, around 77% of them detected only once. The leading ten clones occupy about 4.3% of the sample. Sequences were obtained from PBMCs. Receptor source: a male donor in good health and CMV-seronegative.

This clone appeared a few times. The chain couples TRBV5-4 to TRBJ2-5; tentative D call: TRBD2 (5 bases). Germline loops: CDR1 SGHNT, CDR2 YYREEE (reference sequence). The CDR3 has 14 amino acids. Trimming cost V 0 bases and J 5 bases, with 11 bases left between them. CDR3 coding DNA: TGTGCCAGCAGCTTGGCCACCCGCGGGGAGACCCAGTACTTC. It specifies CASSLATRGETQYF. Full variable domain (outside the CDR3, taken from reference TRBV5-4 and TRBJ2-5): ETGVTQSPTHLIKTRGQQVTLRCSSQSGHNTVSWYQQALGQGPQFIFQYYREEENGRGNFPPRFSGLQFPNYSSELNVNALELDDSALYLCASSLATRGETQYFGPGTRLLVL.

This sequence joins TRBV9 and TRBJ2-5; 9 bases are shared with TRBD1. The germline V gene has CDR1 SGDLS and CDR2 YYNGEE. The junction had 9 bases not matched to a gene; V was cut back by 4 bases and J by 5 bases. This CDR3 comprises 15 residues. CDR3 loop: CASSPGTGTGETQYF. The CDR3 DNA follows: TGTGCCAGCAGCCCCGGGACAGGGACAGGGGAGACCCAGTACTTC. The variable domain in full, completed from reference TRBV9 and TRBJ2-5, reads DSGVTQTPKHLITATGQRVTLRCSPRSGDLSVYWYQQSLDQGLQFLIQYYNGEERAKGNILERFSAQQFPDLHSELNLSSLELGDSALYFCASSPGTGTGETQYFGPGTRLLVL.

Here the CDR3 reads CASTIRGPLSGKLFF. The CDR3 region has the DNA TGTGCCAGCACTATTAGGGGTCCCCTCTCTGGAAAACTGTTTTTT. The chain has TRBV28 and TRBJ1-4, with D maybe TRBD1 (5 bases). CDR1 MDHEN and CDR2 SYDVKM come from the germline V gene. V lost 7 bases and J 10 bases, leaving 22 bases between the germline ends. The CDR3 is made up of 15 amino acids.

This chain uses TRBV5-4 with TRBJ2-5, with 7 bases fitting TRBD1. The V gene end was trimmed by 0 bases and the J gene end by 5 bases; junction bases not matched to a gene: 7. The CDR3 spans 15 residues. The germline gives CDR1 SGHNT, CDR2 YYREEE (reference sequence). The CDR3 protein is CASSLAWTGVETQYF. CDR3 DNA sequence: TGTGCCAGCAGCTTGGCCTGGACAGGAGTGGAGACCCAGTACTTC.

This chain joins TRBV10-1 and TRBJ1-1; D not certain. The CDR3 runs 14 residues. V was clipped by 6 bases and J by 1 base, with 12 bases between them. Looked up from germline, CDR1 is WNHNN and CDR2 is SYGVQD (reference sequence). The CDR3 sequence is CASSSNLWNTEAFF. CDR3 coding DNA: TGCGCCAGCAGCAGTAATTTGTGGAACACTGAAGCTTTCTTT.

J is TRBJ2-2 and V is TRBV19; 9 nucleotides align to TRBD1. Germline V gene lookup returns CDR1 LNHDA and CDR2 SQIVND (reference sequence). After removal of 8 bases from V and 2 bases from J, the junction contained 6 bases not matched to a gene. The CDR3 totals 15 residues. As DNA, the CDR3 is TGTGCCAGTCTCCGGGACAGGGCCAACACCGGGGAGCTGTTTTTT. As protein: CASLRDRANTGELFF. The variable domain in full, completed from reference TRBV19 and TRBJ2-2, reads DGGITQSPKYLFRKEGQNVTLSCEQNLNHDAMYWYRQDPGQGLRLIYYSQIVNDFQKGDIAEGYSVSREKKESFPLTVTSAQKNPTAFYLCASLRDRANTGELFFGEGSRLTVL.

The gene calls are TRBV6-1 and TRBJ1-5; maybe TRBD1 (6 bases). The CDR3 runs 16 residues. The V gene's germline CDR1 is MNHNS and CDR2 SASEGT. V was trimmed by 3 bases and J by 5 bases, leaving 17 bases between them. Here the CDR3 DNA reads TGTGCCAGCAGTGATTCTGGACAGAGCTTCTATCAGCCCCAGCATTTT. Translating gives CASSDSGQSFYQPQHF.

The J gene is TRBJ1-1, the V gene TRBV18; D not certain. The V and J ends lost 6 bases and 6 bases respectively, with 11 bases between them. The CDR3 extends over 12 amino acids. Per germline, CDR1 KGHSH and CDR2 LQKENI. In DNA, the CDR3 is TGTGCCAGCTCTCCATTAAACTCTGAAGCTTTCTTT. It translates to CASSPLNSEAFF.

This clone has more than one count but fewer than ten. This rearrangement joins TRBV28 to TRBJ2-1, with 7 positions matching TRBD1. Germline assignment: CDR1 MDHEN and CDR2 SYDVKM. CDR3 length equals 15 residues. The trim removed 6 bases at V and 5 bases at J, leaving 10 bases unmatched. CDR3 DNA: TGTGCCAGCAGCCCACTTCACAGGGGCGACAATGAGCAGTTCTTC. It codes for CASSPLHRGDNEQFF.

The chain uses TRBV19 and TRBJ2-2, with TRBD2 identical over 9 bases. After removal of 3 bases from V and 8 bases from J, the junction contained 4 bases not matched to a gene. CDR1 is LNHDA, CDR2 SQIVND, per germline (reference sequence). This CDR3 is 14 amino acids long. The CDR3 nucleotides read TGTGCCAGTAGTATTAGCGGGAGCAATGGGGAGCTGTTTTTT. It encodes CASSISGSNGELFF.

The chain uses TRBV25-1 and TRBJ2-3, with a weak D call TRBD2 (6 bases). V was pared by 6 bases and J by 3 bases, with 22 bases between. CDR1 is MGHDK and CDR2 is SYGVNS in the germline V gene. The length of the CDR3 is 17 residues. The CDR3 nucleotides read TGTGCCAGCAGCCCATCAATCGGCGGGGCGGAAACAGATACGCAGTATTTT. This encodes CASSPSIGGAETDTQYF.

This clone was observed a handful of times. This chain connects TRBV4-2 to TRBJ2-7, with TRBD1 as a possible D gene (6 bases). CDR1 is LGHNA and CDR2 is YNFKEQ in the germline V gene. Trimming pared 5 bases from V and 0 bases from J, leaving 14 bases between. The CDR3 contains 15 residues. CDR3 sequence (DNA): TGTGCCAGCAGCGCAGATGGGGGCCCCTCCTACGAGCAGTACTTC. Translated, it gives CASSADGGPSYEQYF.

The chain combines TRBV5-5 with TRBJ2-6; the D gene is possibly TRBD2 (5 bases). Deletions cut 4 bases from V and 0 bases from J, with 14 bases between. This CDR3 is built from 17 residues. Germline CDR1 and CDR2: SGHKS and YYEKEE (reference sequence). The CDR3 region is CASSLSTGSSGANVLTF. CDR3 DNA: TGTGCCAGCAGCCTCTCAACTGGGAGCTCTGGGGCCAACGTCCTGACTTTC.

The chain recombines TRBV19 with TRBJ1-1, with 7 bases fitting TRBD1. The V gene's germline CDR1 is LNHDA and CDR2 SQIVND (reference sequence). The CDR3 totals 16 residues. Trimming at V came to 4 bases and at J to 5 bases, leaving 13 bases not matched to a gene. CDR3 residues: CASSRGGYKGRTEAFF. The CDR3 coding sequence is TGTGCCAGTAGTAGAGGGGGCTATAAGGGGAGAACTGAAGCTTTCTTT.

The J gene is TRBJ1-2, the V gene TRBV19; D gene uncertain. Germline V gene lookup returns CDR1 LNHDA and CDR2 SQIVND (reference sequence). Trimming took 4 bases from V and 5 from J, leaving 8 bases between them. The CDR3 has 12 amino acids. The CDR3 sequence is CASSTGRYGYTF. The CDR3 DNA sequence: TGTGCCAGTAGTACAGGCCGTTATGGCTACACCTTC.

Here the CDR3 DNA reads TGTGCCAGCAGTTACCACGACAGGGGGCGAGCTTTCTTT. Protein product: CASSYHDRGRAFF. The V call is TRBV6-5, the J call TRBJ1-1; 10 nucleotides agree with TRBD1. V lost 2 bases to trimming and J lost 10 bases; unmatched junction nucleotides: 4. Germline V gene sequence: CDR1 MNHEY, CDR2 SVGAGI. This CDR3 is 13 amino acids long.

This chain uses TRBV6-5 with TRBJ1-3; D is unclear. The V end was cut by 0 bases, the J end by 1 base, with 10 bases between. The CDR3 covers 16 residues. The germline gives CDR1 MNHEY, CDR2 SVGAGI. The CDR3 here is CASSYSFQISGNTIYF. DNA for the CDR3: TGTGCCAGCAGTTACTCGTTCCAGATTTCTGGAAACACCATATATTTT.

The chain links TRBV6-5 to TRBJ2-7; 7 nucleotides agree with TRBD1. The CDR3 covers 15 residues. In germline, CDR1 is MNHEY, CDR2 SVGAGI. After removal of 2 bases from V and 0 bases from J, the junction contained 4 bases not matched to a gene. DNA of the CDR3: TGTGCCAGCAGTTACGCCGGGACAGTCTCCTACGAGCAGTACTTC. This gives the protein CASSYAGTVSYEQYF.

The V and J genes are TRBV30 and TRBJ2-1, with no clear D. This CDR3 contains 15 residues. Trimming cost V 0 bases and J 6 bases, with 15 bases left between them. Germline-derived CDR1 and CDR2 are GTSNPN and SVGIG (reference sequence). CDR3 coding DNA: TGTGCCTGGAGTGTAGCTAGGCTCGTTGTCAATGAGCAGTTCTTC. As protein: CAWSVARLVVNEQFF. Full variable domain (outside the CDR3, taken from reference TRBV30 and TRBJ2-1): SQTIHQWPATLVQPVGSPLSLECTVEGTSNPNLYWYRQAAGRGLQLLFYSVGIGQISSEVPQNLSASRPQDRQFILSSKKLLLSDSGFYLCAWSVARLVVNEQFFGPGTRLTVL.

The rearrangement links TRBV6-1 to TRBJ1-2; D is ambiguous. This CDR3 has 11 residues. Looked up from germline, CDR1 is MNHNS and CDR2 is SASEGT. The V and J ends lost 10 bases and 2 bases respectively, with 8 bases between them. The CDR3 coding sequence is TGTGCCACCTCCGTCAACTATGGCTACACCTTC. Translated: CATSVNYGYTF.

The chain carries TRBV5-6 and TRBJ2-7, with 7 bases that match TRBD1. Per germline, CDR1 SGHDT and CDR2 YYEEEE. J gave up 3 bases and V 0 bases, and 9 bases lay outside the gene matches. The CDR3 has 16 residues. As DNA, the CDR3 is TGTGCCAGCAGCTTGGATGGAGGACAGGCGATCTACGAGCAGTACTTC. Protein: CASSLDGGQAIYEQYF.

The V call is TRBV19, the J call TRBJ1-2; D is unresolved. This CDR3 contains 13 residues. Trimming stripped 3 bases from V and 6 bases from J, with 11 bases between. Germline V gives CDR1 LNHDA, CDR2 SQIVND (reference sequence). CDR3: CASSIRTRDGYTF. Here the CDR3 DNA reads TGTGCCAGTAGTATTCGGACTAGAGATGGCTACACCTTC.